These 18 T cell receptor beta chains were sequenced from one sample in a study of a mutant IDH1 vaccine in newly diagnosed glioma. Time point given: week 47, end of study. A single vaccine dose contained 300 ug of mutant IDH1 20-mer peptide, and topical imiquimod was used with it. These TCRs are of unknown antigen specificity. Assay used: immunoSEQ multiplex PCR; TCRdb lists only in-frame clones, some missing. The sample yields around 26,000 clones, 82% seen once. The material sequenced was PBMCs, taken from a glioma patient whose treatment included an IDH1 peptide vaccine. Receptor source: a man aged 40-55 years with glioma. Some clones in this sample may be carry-over from other donors' samples.

The chain combines TRBV10-1 with TRBJ1-1, with D unclear. Germline V gives CDR1 WNHNN, CDR2 SYGVQD (reference sequence). CDR3 length: 13 amino acids. Trimming left V 4 bases short and J 0 bases short, with 6 bases between. The CDR3 sequence: CASSVTVNTEAFF. The CDR3 DNA reads TGCGCCAGCAGTGTGACTGTGAACACTGAAGCTTTCTTT.

The chain combines TRBV5-8 with TRBJ1-1, with D unclear. Germline CDR1 is SGHTS and CDR2 is YDEGEE. The V end was cut by 0 bases, the J end by 5 bases, with 14 bases between. The CDR3 has 15 amino acids. DNA for the CDR3: TGTGCCAGCAGCTTGGCCACGGGCGTCAGAACTGAAGCTTTCTTT. It codes for CASSLATGVRTEAFF.

The chain uses TRBV29-1 and TRBJ2-5; D gene ambiguous. The CDR3 length is 12 residues. Germline values: CDR1 SQVTM, CDR2 ANQGSEA. The V end was cut by 4 bases, the J end by 2 bases, with 8 bases between. The CDR3 DNA reads TGCAGCGTTGTAGACGGGCAAGAGACCCAGTACTTC. Its translation is CSVVDGQETQYF. Using reference TRBV29-1 and TRBJ2-5 for the parts outside the CDR3, the full variable domain is SAVISQKPSRDICQRGTSLTIQCQVDSQVTMMFWYRQQPGQSLTLIATANQGSEATYESGFVIDKFPISRPNLTFSTLTVSNMSPEDSSIYLCSVVDGQETQYFGPGTRLLVL.

The table lists this clone with a few counts. The chain has TRBV7-9 and TRBJ1-1; D gene uncertain. This CDR3 has 12 residues. CDR1 is SEHNR and CDR2 is FQNEAQ in the germline V gene (reference sequence). V lost 5 bases and J 4 bases, leaving 8 bases between the germline ends. CDR3 in DNA: TGTGCCAGCAGCCTACCAGGCACTGAAGCTTTCTTT. It specifies CASSLPGTEAFF.

The chain carries TRBV5-1 and TRBJ2-3; D is undetermined. The CDR3 contains 12 residues. Per germline, CDR1 SGHRS and CDR2 YFSETQ. V lost 0 bases and J 6 bases, leaving 5 bases between the germline ends. As DNA, the CDR3 is TGCGCCAGCAGCTTGGTAGGCGATACGCAGTATTTT. It yields the protein CASSLVGDTQYF.

The gene calls are TRBV30 and TRBJ1-2; weak D call: TRBD1 (5 bases). CDR1 is GTSNPN and CDR2 is SVGIG in the germline V gene (reference sequence). Trimming stripped 2 bases from V and 6 bases from J, with 16 bases between. This CDR3 contains 14 residues. CDR3 loop: CAWSPSWGSNGYTF. DNA for the CDR3: TGTGCCTGGAGTCCGAGTTGGGGGAGTAATGGCTACACCTTC. Full variable domain (outside the CDR3, taken from reference TRBV30 and TRBJ1-2): SQTIHQWPATLVQPVGSPLSLECTVEGTSNPNLYWYRQAAGRGLQLLFYSVGIGQISSEVPQNLSASRPQDRQFILSSKKLLLSDSGFYLCAWSPSWGSNGYTFGSGTRLTVV.

V usage is TRBV7-9 and J usage is TRBJ1-2; no definite D call. V lost 5 bases, J lost 0 bases, and 1 base lay in between. The length of the CDR3 is 11 residues. Germline V gives CDR1 SEHNR, CDR2 FQNEAQ (reference sequence). As DNA, the CDR3 is TGTGCCAGCAGCACTAACTATGGCTACACCTTC. Its translation: CASSTNYGYTF. The full variable domain, with the rest looked up from reference TRBV7-9 and TRBJ1-2, is DTGVSQNPRHKITKRGQNVTFRCDPISEHNRLYWYRQTLGQGPEFLTYFQNEAQLEKSRLLSDRFSAERPKGSFSTLEIQRTEQGDSAMYLCASSTNYGYTFGSGTRLTVV.

This clone was counted only a few times. J is TRBJ1-4 and V is TRBV30, with D perhaps TRBD1 (5 bases). The V end lost 0 bases, the J end lost 8 bases, and 13 bases lay between the germline ends. Germline V gene lookup returns CDR1 GTSNPN and CDR2 SVGIG (reference sequence). The CDR3 loop spans 14 amino acids. The CDR3 region is CAWSVLTGREKLFF. CDR3 sequence (DNA): TGTGCCTGGAGTGTACTAACAGGCCGGGAAAAACTGTTTTTT.

The chain has TRBV5-8 and TRBJ1-5; TRBD1 matches 7 bases. Germline V gives CDR1 SGHTS, CDR2 YDEGEE. The ends lost 0 bases at V and 7 bases at J; junction bases unmatched: 10. This CDR3 comprises 16 residues. CDR3 in amino acids: CASSLDPDRVRQPQHF. The CDR3 DNA reads as TGTGCCAGCAGCTTGGACCCCGACAGGGTGCGGCAGCCCCAGCATTTT.

The V gene is TRBV28, the J gene TRBJ1-1, with TRBD1 as a possible D gene (5 bases). CDR3 length: 14 amino acids. In germline, CDR1 is MDHEN, CDR2 SYDVKM. V was cut by 7 bases and J by 1 base, with 13 bases left in between. Here the CDR3 reads CASIGWGGNTEAFF. The CDR3 nucleotides read TGTGCCAGCATCGGGTGGGGGGGGAACACTGAAGCTTTCTTT.

The V call is TRBV14, the J call TRBJ1-2, with D perhaps matching TRBD1 (5 bases). Germline-derived CDR1 and CDR2 are SGHDN and FVKESK. The CDR3 is 12 residues long. Trimming removed 6 bases at V and 4 bases at J, with 9 bases between. DNA of the CDR3: TGTGCCAGCAGTAGGGGCTTCTATGGCTACACCTTC. Its protein is CASSRGFYGYTF.

The V gene is TRBV27, the J gene TRBJ2-5, with D possibly TRBD1 on 6 matching bases. This CDR3 contains 15 residues. The germline CDR1 and CDR2 sequences are MNHEY and SMNVEV (reference sequence). V was trimmed by 6 bases and J by 5 bases, leaving 19 bases between them. The CDR3 here is CASRGVGGSRETQYF. The CDR3 bases are TGTGCCAGCAGGGGGGTAGGGGGTTCCAGGGAGACCCAGTACTTC.

This clone was recorded once. The chain is built from TRBV6-4 and TRBJ2-6; D gene uncertain. The CDR3 has 15 residues. Trimming pared 0 bases from V and 1 base from J, leaving 4 bases between. Germline V gene lookup returns CDR1 MRHNA and CDR2 SNTAGT. The CDR3 nucleotides read TGTGCCAGCAGTGACTCGACATCTGGGGCCAACGTCCTGACTTTC. Translating gives CASSDSTSGANVLTF.

The chain links TRBV19 to TRBJ1-1; TRBD1 is a possible D gene (5 bases). The CDR3 length is 15 residues. CDR1 is LNHDA, CDR2 SQIVND, per germline (reference sequence). The germline V and J ends were trimmed by 5 bases and 10 bases, with 23 bases remaining between them. This chain's CDR3 is CASSAQHGPGRRAFF. The DNA of the CDR3 is TGTGCCAGTAGTGCGCAGCACGGCCCGGGACGCCGAGCTTTCTTT.

The rearrangement joins TRBV5-1 to TRBJ1-1, with 7 bases lining up with TRBD1. The V gene's germline CDR1 is SGHRS and CDR2 YFSETQ. There are 15 residues in the CDR3. With 5 bases clipped from V and 0 bases from J, the junction kept 7 bases outside the gene matches. In nucleotides, the CDR3 is TGCGCCAGCAGATCCTACAGGGGCATGAACACTGAAGCTTTCTTT. Encoded protein: CASRSYRGMNTEAFF.

This clone has only a few counts. The rearrangement joins TRBV6-5 to TRBJ1-2, with 7 bases aligning to TRBD1. Trimming at V came to 6 bases and at J to 4 bases, leaving 5 bases not matched to a gene. CDR1 and CDR2 (germline): MNHEY, SVGAGI. This CDR3 has 13 residues. This chain's CDR3 is CASSKTGSYGYTF. CDR3 DNA sequence: TGTGCCAGCAGCAAGACAGGGAGCTATGGCTACACCTTC.

V is TRBV6-5 and J is TRBJ1-1; possibly TRBD1 for D (5 bases). The CDR3 loop spans 15 amino acids. The V end lost 7 bases, the J end lost 2 bases, and 17 bases lay between the germline ends. CDR1 is MNHEY and CDR2 is SVGAGI in the germline V gene. The CDR3 DNA is TGTGCCAGCACTCCGTCCTGGGGACGCAACACTGAAGCTTTCTTT. Its translation: CASTPSWGRNTEAFF.

This chain joins TRBV6-1 and TRBJ2-1, with 8 bases lining up with TRBD1. The CDR3 length is 14 residues. With 3 bases clipped from V and 13 bases from J, the junction kept 11 bases outside the gene matches. Germline V gene sequence: CDR1 MNHNS, CDR2 SASEGT. The DNA of the CDR3 is TGTGCCAGCAGTGATTTGTGGACAGGGCACATTCAGTTCTTC. Translation: CASSDLWTGHIQFF.